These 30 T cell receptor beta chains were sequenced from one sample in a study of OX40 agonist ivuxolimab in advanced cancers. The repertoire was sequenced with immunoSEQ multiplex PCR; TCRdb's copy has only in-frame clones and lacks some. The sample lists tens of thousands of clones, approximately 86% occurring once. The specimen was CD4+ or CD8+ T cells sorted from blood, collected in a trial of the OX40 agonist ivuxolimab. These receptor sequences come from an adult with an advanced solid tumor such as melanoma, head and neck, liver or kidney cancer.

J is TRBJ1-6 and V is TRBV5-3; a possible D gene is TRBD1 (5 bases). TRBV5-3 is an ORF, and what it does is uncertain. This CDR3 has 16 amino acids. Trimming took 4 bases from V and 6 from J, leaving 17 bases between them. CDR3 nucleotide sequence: TGTGCCAGAAGCAAACCGCGGGGGGGACGTAATTCACCCCTCCACTTT. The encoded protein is CARSKPRGGRNSPLHF.

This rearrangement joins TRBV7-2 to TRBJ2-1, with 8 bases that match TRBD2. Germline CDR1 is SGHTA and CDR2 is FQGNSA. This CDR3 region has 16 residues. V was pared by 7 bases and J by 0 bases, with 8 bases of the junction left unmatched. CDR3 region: CASTRSGGASYNEQFF. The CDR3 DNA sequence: TGTGCCAGCACCCGGTCCGGGGGGGCCTCCTACAATGAGCAGTTCTTC.

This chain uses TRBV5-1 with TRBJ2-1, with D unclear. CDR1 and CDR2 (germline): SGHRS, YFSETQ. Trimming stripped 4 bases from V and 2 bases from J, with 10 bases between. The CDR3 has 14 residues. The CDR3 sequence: CASSRSGPYNEQFF. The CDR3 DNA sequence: TGCGCCAGCAGCCGATCCGGGCCCTACAATGAGCAGTTCTTC.

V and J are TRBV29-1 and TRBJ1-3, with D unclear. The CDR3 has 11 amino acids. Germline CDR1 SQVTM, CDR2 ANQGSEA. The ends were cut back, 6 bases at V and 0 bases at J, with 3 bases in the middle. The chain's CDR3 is CSVYSGNTIYF. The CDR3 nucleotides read TGCAGCGTATACTCTGGAAACACCATATATTTT.

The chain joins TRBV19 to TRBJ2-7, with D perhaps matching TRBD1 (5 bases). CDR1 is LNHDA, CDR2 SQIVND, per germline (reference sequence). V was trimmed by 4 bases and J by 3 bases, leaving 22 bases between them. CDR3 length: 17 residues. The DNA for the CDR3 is TGTGCCAGTAGTAGACGTTTAAGACAGAGCTATCTCTACGAGCAGTACTTC. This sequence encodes CASSRRLRQSYLYEQYF. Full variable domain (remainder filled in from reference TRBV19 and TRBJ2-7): DGGITQSPKYLFRKEGQNVTLSCEQNLNHDAMYWYRQDPGQGLRLIYYSQIVNDFQKGDIAEGYSVSREKKESFPLTVTSAQKNPTAFYLCASSRRLRQSYLYEQYFGPGTRLTVT.

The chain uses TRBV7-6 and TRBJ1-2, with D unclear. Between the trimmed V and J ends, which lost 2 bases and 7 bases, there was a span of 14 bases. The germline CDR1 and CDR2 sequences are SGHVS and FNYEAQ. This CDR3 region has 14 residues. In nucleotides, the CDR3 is TGTGCCAGCAGCTTATCTCAGGATTTCGGTGGCTACACCTTC. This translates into CASSLSQDFGGYTF.

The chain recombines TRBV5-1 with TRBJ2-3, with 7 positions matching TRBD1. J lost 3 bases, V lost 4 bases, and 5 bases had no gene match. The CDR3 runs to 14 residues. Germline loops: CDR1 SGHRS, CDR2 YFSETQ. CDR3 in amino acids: CASSLGQMTDTQYF. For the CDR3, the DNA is TGCGCCAGCAGCCTGGGACAGATGACAGATACGCAGTATTTT.

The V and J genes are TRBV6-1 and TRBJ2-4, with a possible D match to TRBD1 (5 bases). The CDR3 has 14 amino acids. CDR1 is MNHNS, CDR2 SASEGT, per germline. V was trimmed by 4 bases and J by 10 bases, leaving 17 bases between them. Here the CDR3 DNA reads TGTGCCAGCAGTGTGGGGCAGGGTGGGAAGATTCAGTACTTC. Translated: CASSVGQGGKIQYF.

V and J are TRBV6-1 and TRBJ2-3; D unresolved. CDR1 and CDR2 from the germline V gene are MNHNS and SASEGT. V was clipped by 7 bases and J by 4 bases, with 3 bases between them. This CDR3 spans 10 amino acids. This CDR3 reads CASTADTQYF. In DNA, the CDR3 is TGTGCCAGCACGGCAGATACGCAGTATTTT.

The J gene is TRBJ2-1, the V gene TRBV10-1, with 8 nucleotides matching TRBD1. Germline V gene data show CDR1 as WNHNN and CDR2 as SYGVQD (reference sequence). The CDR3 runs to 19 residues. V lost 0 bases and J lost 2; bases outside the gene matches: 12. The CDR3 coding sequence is TGCGCCAGCAGTGAGTCGACAGGGGACCTCGCGGGACCCTACAATGAGCAGTTCTTC. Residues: CASSESTGDLAGPYNEQFF.

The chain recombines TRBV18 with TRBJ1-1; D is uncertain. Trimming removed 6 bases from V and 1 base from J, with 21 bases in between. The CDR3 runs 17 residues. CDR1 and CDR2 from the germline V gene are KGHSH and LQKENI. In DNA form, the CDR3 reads TGTGCCAGCTCCCGGGTTCCTCGGAGCCGTACGAACACTGAAGCTTTCTTT. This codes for CASSRVPRSRTNTEAFF.

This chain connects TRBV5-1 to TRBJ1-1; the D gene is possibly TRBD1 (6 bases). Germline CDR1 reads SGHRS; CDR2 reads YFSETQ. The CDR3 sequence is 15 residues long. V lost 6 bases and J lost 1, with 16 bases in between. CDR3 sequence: CASTPWGAGNTEAFF. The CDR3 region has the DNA TGCGCCAGCACCCCTTGGGGGGCGGGGAACACTGAAGCTTTCTTT.

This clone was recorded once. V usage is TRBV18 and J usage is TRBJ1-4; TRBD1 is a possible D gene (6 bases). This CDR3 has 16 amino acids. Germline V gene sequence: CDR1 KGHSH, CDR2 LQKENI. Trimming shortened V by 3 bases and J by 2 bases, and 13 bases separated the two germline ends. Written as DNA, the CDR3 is TGTGCCAGCTCACCCCCTCAGGGGTGGACTAATGAAAAACTGTTTTTT. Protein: CASSPPQGWTNEKLFF.

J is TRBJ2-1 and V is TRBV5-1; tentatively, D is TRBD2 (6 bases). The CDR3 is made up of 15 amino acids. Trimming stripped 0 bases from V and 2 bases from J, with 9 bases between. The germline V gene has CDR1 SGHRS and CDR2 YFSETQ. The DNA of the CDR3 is TGCGCCAGCAGCTTGGTCGGGAGTACCTACAATGAGCAGTTCTTC. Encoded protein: CASSLVGSTYNEQFF.

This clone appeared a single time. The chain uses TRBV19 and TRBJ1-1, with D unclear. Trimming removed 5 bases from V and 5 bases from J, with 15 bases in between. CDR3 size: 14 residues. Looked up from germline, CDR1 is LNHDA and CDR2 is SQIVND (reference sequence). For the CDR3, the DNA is TGTGCCAGTAGTGTGGGATCCTTACGTACTGAAGCTTTCTTT. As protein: CASSVGSLRTEAFF. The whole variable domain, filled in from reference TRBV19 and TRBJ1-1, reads DGGITQSPKYLFRKEGQNVTLSCEQNLNHDAMYWYRQDPGQGLRLIYYSQIVNDFQKGDIAEGYSVSREKKESFPLTVTSAQKNPTAFYLCASSVGSLRTEAFFGQGTRLTVV.

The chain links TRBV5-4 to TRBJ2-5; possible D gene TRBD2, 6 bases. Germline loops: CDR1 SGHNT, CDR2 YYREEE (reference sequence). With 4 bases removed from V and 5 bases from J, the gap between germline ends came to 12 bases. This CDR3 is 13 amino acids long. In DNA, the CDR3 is TGTGCCAGCAGCGTCGGGGGTAAGGAGACCCAGTACTTC. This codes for CASSVGGKETQYF.

CDR3 sequence: CASSGGLGQEAYGYTF. CDR3 nucleotides: TGTGCCAGTAGTGGAGGCCTGGGACAGGAAGCCTATGGCTACACCTTC. V is TRBV19 and J is TRBJ1-2; TRBD1 agrees at 8 bases. Trimming cost V 5 bases and J 4 bases; bases outside gene matches: 12. The CDR3 spans 16 residues. Germline-derived CDR1 and CDR2 are LNHDA and SQIVND (reference sequence).

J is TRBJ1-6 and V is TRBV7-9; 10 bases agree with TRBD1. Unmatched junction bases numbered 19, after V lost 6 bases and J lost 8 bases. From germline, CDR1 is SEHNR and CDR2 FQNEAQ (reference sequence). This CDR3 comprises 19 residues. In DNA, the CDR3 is TGTGCCAGCAGATTTGGGCCGGGACAGGGGCATTTGGGCTATTCACCCCTCCACTTT. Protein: CASRFGPGQGHLGYSPLHF.

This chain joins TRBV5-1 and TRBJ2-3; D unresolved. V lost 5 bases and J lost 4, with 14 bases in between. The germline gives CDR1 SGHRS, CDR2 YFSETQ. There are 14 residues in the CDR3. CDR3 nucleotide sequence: TGCGCCAGCAGGGTGACACGCGCCCCAGATACGCAGTATTTT. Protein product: CASRVTRAPDTQYF.

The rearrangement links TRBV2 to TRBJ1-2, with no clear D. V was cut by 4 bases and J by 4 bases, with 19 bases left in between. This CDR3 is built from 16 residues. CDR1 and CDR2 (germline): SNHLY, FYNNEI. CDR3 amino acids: CASSARAASEGYGYTF. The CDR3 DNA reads TGTGCCAGCAGTGCGAGGGCAGCCTCGGAGGGCTATGGCTACACCTTC.

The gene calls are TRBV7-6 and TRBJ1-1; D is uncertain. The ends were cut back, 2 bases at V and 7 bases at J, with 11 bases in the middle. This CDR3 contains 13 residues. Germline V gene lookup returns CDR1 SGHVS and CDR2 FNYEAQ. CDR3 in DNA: TGTGCCAGCAGCTTAAGTAGGTTTCATGAAGCTTTCTTT. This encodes CASSLSRFHEAFF.

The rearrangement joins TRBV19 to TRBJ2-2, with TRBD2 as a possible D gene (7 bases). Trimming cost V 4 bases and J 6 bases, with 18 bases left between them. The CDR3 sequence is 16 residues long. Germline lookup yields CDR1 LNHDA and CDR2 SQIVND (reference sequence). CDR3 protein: CASSRGGQARPGELFF. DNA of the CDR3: TGTGCCAGTAGTAGGGGGGGGCAGGCCCGACCCGGGGAGCTGTTTTTT.

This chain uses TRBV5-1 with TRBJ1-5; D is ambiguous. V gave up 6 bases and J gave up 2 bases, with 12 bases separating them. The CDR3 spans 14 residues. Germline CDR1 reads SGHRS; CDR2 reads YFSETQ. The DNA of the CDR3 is TGCGCCAGCACTATAATACCTGGCAATCAGCCCCAGCATTTT. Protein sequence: CASTIIPGNQPQHF.

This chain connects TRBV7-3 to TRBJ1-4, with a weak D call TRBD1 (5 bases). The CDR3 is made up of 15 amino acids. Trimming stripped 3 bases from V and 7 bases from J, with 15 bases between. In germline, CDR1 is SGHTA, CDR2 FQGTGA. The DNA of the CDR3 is TGTGCCAGCAGCTTTCGTTCTCAGGGTGGTGAAAAACTGTTTTTT. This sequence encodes CASSFRSQGGEKLFF.

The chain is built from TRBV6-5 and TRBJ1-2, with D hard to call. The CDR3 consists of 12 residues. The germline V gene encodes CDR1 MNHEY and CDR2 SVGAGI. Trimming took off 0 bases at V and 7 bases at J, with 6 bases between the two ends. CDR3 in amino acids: CASSYSTGGYTF. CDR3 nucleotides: TGTGCCAGCAGTTACTCGACTGGTGGCTACACCTTC.

This CDR3 reads CASSQGRGGLKNEQFF. CDR3 bases: TGCGCCAGCAGCCAAGGACGGGGGGGCCTGAAGAATGAGCAGTTCTTC. The V call is TRBV4-1, the J call TRBJ2-1; 8 bases align to TRBD2. This CDR3 is 16 amino acids long. Germline V CDR1 and CDR2: MGHRA, YSYEKL. V dropped 1 base and J dropped 7; count of bases not matched to a gene: 9.

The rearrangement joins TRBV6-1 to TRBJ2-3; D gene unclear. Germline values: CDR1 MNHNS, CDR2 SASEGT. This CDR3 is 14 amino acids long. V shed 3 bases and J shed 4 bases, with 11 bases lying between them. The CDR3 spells CASSDGQLPDTQYF. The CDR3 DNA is TGTGCCAGCAGTGATGGTCAGTTGCCAGATACGCAGTATTTT.

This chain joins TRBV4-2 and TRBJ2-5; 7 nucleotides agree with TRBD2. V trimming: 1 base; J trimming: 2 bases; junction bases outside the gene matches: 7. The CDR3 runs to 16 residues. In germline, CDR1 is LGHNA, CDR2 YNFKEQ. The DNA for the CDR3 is TGTGCCAGCAGCCAAGGTGGCTCTAGCGGACAAGAGACCCAGTACTTC. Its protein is CASSQGGSSGQETQYF.

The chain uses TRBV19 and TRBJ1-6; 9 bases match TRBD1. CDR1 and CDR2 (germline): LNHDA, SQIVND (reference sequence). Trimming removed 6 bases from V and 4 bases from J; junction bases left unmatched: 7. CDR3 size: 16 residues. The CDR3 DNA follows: TGTGCCAGTAGCCCGGACAGGGGAACTTATAATTCACCCCTCCACTTT. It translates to CASSPDRGTYNSPLHF.

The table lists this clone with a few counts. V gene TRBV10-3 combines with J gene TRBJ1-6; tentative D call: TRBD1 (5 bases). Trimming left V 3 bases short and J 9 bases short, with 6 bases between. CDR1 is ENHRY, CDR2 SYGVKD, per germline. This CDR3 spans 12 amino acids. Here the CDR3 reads CAISDGGSPLHF. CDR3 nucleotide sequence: TGTGCCATCAGTGATGGGGGTTCACCCCTCCACTTT.